This T cell receptor (beta chain) was profiled in a study of shared clonotypes between healthy human individuals. V dropped 7 bases and J dropped 10 bases, with 20 bases sitting between them. The CDR3 covers 14 residues. Germline CDR1 reads MNHNY; CDR2 reads SVGAGI (reference sequence). The table came from immunoSEQ multiplex PCR; TCRdb's copy has only in-frame clones and leaves some out. This table has about 480,000 clones, 70% to 80% appearing once. Material: PBMCs. This clonotype originated in a woman aged 40 to 55 in good health. Some clones in this sample may be carry-over from other donors' samples. This rearrangement joins TRBV6-6 to TRBJ2-1; D possibly corresponds to TRBD1 (6 bases). The CDR3 sequence is CASISRDRQDEQFF. The CDR3, as DNA: TGTGCCAGCATCTCCAGGGACCGACAGGACGAGCAGTTCTTC.